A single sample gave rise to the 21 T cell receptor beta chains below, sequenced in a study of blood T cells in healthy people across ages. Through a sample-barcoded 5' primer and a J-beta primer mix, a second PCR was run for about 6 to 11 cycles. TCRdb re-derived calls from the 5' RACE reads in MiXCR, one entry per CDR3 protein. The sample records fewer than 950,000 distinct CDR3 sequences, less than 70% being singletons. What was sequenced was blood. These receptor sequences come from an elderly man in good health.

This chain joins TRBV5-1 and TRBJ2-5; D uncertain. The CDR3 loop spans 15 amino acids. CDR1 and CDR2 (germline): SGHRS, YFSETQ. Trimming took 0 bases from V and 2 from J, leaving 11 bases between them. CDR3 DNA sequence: TGCGCCAGCAGCTTGGCCGTGACACATCAAGAGACCCAGTACTTC. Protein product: CASSLAVTHQETQYF.

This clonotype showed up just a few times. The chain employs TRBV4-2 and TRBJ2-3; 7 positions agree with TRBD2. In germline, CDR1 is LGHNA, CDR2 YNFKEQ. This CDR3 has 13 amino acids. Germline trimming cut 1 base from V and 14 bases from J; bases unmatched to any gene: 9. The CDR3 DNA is TGTGCCAGCAGCCAAGGGACTAGGTCATACGCGTATTTT. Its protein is CASSQGTRSYAYF.

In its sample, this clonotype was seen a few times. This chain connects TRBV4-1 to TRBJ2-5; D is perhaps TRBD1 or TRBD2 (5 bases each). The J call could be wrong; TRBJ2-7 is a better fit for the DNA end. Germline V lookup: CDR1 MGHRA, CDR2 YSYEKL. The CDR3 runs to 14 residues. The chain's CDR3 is CASSQVEGWYEQYF. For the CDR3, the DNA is TGCGCCAGCAGCCAAGTCGAGGGGTGGTACGAGCAGTACTTC.

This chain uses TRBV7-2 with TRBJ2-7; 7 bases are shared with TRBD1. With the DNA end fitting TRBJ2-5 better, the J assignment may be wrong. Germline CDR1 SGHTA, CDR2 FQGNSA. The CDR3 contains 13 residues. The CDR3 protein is CASSPGQEKTQYF. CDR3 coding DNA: TGTGCCAGCAGCCCCGGACAGGAGAAGACCCAGTACTTC.

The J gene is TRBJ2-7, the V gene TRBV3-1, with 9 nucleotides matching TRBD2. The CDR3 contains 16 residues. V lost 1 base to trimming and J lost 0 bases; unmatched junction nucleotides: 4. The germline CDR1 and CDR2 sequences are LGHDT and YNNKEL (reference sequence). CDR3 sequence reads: CASSQVGLAASYEQYF. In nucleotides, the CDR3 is TGTGCCAGCAGCCAAGTGGGACTAGCCGCCTCCTACGAGCAGTACTTC.

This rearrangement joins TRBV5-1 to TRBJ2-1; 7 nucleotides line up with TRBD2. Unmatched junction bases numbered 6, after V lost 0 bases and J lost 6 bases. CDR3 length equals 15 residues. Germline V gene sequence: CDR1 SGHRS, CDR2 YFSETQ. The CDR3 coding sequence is TGCGCCAGCAGCTTGGAAAGCGGGAAGAGCAATGAGCAGTTCTTC. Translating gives CASSLESGKSNEQFF.

The CDR3 spells CSVIDTSNQPQHF. In nucleotides, the CDR3 is TGCAGCGTTATAGACACTAGCAATCAGCCCCAGCATTTT. This chain links TRBV29-1 with TRBJ1-5; no firm D call. V was shortened by 5 bases and J by 0 bases, with 8 bases between the two germline ends. The germline V gene encodes CDR1 SQVTM and CDR2 ANQGSEA. The CDR3 totals 13 residues.

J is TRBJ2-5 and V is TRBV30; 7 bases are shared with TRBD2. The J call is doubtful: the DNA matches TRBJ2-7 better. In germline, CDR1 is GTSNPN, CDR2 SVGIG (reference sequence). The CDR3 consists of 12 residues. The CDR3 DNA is TGTGCCGGGCAGCGGGGAGCTTACGAGCAGTACTTC. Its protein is CAGQRGAYEQYF.

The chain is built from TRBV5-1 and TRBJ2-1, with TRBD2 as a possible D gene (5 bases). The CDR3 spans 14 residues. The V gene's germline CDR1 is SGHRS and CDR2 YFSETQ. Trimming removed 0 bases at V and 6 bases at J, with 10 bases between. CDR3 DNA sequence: TGCGCCAGCAGCTTGGGGGGAGTTGCCAATGAGCAGTTCTTC. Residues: CASSLGGVANEQFF. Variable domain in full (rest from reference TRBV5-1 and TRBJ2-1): KAGVTQTPRYLIKTRGQQVTLSCSPISGHRSVSWYQQTPGQGLQFLFEYFSETQRNKGNFPGRFSGRQFSNSRSEMNVSTLELGDSALYLCASSLGGVANEQFFGPGTRLTVL.

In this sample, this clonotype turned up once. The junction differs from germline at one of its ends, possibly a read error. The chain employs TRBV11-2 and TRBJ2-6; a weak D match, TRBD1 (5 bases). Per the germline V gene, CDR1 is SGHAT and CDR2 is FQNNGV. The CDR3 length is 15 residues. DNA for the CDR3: TGTGCCAGCAGCCCCGTGCACTCTGGGGCCAACATCCTGACTTTC. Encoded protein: CASSPVHSGANILTF.

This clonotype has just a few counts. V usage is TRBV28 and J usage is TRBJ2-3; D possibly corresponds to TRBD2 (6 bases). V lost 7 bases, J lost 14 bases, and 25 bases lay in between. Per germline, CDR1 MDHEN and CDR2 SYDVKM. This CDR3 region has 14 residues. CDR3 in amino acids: CASNSLRGTRYAYF. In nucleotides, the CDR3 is TGTGCCAGCAACTCACTACGGGGGACCAGATACGCGTATTTT.

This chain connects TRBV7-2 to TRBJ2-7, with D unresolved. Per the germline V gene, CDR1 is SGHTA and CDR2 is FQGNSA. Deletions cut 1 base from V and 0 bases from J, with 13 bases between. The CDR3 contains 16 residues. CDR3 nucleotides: TGTGCCAGCAGCTTAGGACCTGTTAAGAGCTCCTACGAGCAGTACTTC. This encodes CASSLGPVKSSYEQYF.

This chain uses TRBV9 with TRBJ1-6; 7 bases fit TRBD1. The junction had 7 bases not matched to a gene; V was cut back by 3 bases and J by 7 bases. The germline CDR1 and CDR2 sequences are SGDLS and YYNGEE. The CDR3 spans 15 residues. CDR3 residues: CASSAVGTVNSPLHF. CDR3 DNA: TGTGCCAGCAGCGCGGTGGGGACAGTAAATTCACCCCTCCACTTT.

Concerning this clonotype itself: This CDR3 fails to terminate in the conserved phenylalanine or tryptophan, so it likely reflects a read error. The CDR3 DNA reads as TGTGCCAGCAGTGTTACTAGCGGGAGCTTTGGGGCCAACGTCCTGACTTCC. It is translated as CASSVTSGSFGANVLTS. This rearrangement joins TRBV28 to TRBJ2-6, with 11 bases identical to TRBD2. J gave up 3 bases and V 5 bases, and 6 bases lay outside the gene matches. Germline V gene lookup returns CDR1 MDHEN and CDR2 SYDVKM. The CDR3 is made up of 17 amino acids.

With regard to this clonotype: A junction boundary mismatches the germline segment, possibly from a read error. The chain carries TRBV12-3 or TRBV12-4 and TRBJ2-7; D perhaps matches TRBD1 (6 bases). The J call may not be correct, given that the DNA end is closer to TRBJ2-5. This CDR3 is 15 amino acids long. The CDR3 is CASSISTGYQGTQYF. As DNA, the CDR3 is TGTGCCAGCAGCATATCCACAGGGTATCAAGGGACCCAGTACTTC.

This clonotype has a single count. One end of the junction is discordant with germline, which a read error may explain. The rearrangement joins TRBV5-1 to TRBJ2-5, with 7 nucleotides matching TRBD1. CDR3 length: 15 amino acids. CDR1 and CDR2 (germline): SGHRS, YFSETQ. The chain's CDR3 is CAGSATTGLGETQYF. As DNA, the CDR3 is TGCGCCGGCAGCGCGACGACAGGGCTGGGAGAGACCCAGTACTTC.

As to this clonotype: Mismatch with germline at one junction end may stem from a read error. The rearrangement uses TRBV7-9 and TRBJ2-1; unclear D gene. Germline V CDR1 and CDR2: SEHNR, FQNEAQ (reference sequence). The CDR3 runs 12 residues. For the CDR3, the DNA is TGTTCCAGCAGCGAGATCGGCAATGAGCAGTTCTTC. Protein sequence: CSSSEIGNEQFF.

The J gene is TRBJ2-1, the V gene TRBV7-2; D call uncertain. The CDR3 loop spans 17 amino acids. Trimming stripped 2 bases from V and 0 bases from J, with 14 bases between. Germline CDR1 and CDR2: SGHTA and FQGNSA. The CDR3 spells CASSLRPGTSSYNEQFF. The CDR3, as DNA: TGTGCCAGCAGCTTACGCCCAGGAACGAGCTCCTACAATGAGCAGTTCTTC.

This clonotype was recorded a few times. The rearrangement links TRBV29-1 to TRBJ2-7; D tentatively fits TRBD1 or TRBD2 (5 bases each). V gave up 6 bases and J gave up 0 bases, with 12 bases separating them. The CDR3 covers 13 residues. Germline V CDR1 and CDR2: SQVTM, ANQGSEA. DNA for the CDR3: TGCAGCGTAACCGAGGGGAACTCCTACGAGCAGTACTTC. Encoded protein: CSVTEGNSYEQYF.

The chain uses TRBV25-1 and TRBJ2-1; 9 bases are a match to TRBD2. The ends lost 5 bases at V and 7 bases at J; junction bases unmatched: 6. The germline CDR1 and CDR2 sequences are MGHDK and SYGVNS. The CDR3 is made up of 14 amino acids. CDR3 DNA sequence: TGTGCCAGCAGTCCTAGCGGGAACTTAAATGAGCAGTTCTTC. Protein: CASSPSGNLNEQFF.

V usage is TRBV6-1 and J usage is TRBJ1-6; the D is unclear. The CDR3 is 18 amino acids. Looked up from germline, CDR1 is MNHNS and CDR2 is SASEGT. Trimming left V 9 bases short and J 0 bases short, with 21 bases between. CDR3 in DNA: TGTGCCAGTCGCCGGGGAGCCAGCGGGAGCTCCTATAATTCACCCCTCCACTTT. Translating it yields CASRRGASGSSYNSPLHF.